The clone carrying this TCR beta chain was seen at least ten times. The data belong to a study of CDR3 diversity in severe acne. Using its own MiXCR run on the PCR reads, TCRdb lists one record per CDR3 protein. The table shows over 90,000 distinct CDR3 sequences, with roughly half occurring only once. J gave up 1 base and V 1 base, and 7 bases lay outside the gene matches. This CDR3 has 17 amino acids. Germline CDR1 is DFQATT and CDR2 is SNEGSKA (reference sequence). Sequenced: blood. This chain uses TRBV20-1 with TRBJ2-1, with TRBD2 matching 10 bases. The sequence derives from a male donor with acne. CDR3 sequence (DNA): TGCAGTGCTAGAGGGGCGCTAGCGGGAGAATCCTACAATGAGCAGTTCTTC. Translated, it gives CSARGALAGESYNEQFF.